The present T cell receptor (beta chain) was sequenced within a study of shared clonotypes between healthy human individuals. Regarding the study as a whole: Rarefaction indicated that sorted-subset sequencing remained incomplete although depth was large.

Replicate PCRs from sorted subsets contained around 190 ng DNA, which is roughly 30,000 T cell genomes. Some clones are missing from TCRdb's copy, which holds only in-frame ones; the method was immunoSEQ multiplex PCR. The sample contains around 2,100,000 clones, approximately 94% of which appear only once. This CDR3 has 13 amino acids. V was pared by 2 bases and J by 7 bases, with 11 bases between. The germline CDR1 and CDR2 sequences are MNHNS and SASEGT. Remarks on this clone: Its antigen is still unknown.

Naive CD8 cells lacked CD45RO and underwent positive selection for CCR7, leaving out terminally differentiated effector memory CD45RA+ cells. This chain uses TRBV6-1 with TRBJ1-2; the D is unclear. The source of this sequence is a man aged 18 to 30 in good health. The sequenced sample was naive CD8+ T cells sorted from blood. In nucleotides, the CDR3 is TGTGCCAGCAGTGAACTTGGGGTCTCTGGCTACACCTTC. It specifies CASSELGVSGYTF.